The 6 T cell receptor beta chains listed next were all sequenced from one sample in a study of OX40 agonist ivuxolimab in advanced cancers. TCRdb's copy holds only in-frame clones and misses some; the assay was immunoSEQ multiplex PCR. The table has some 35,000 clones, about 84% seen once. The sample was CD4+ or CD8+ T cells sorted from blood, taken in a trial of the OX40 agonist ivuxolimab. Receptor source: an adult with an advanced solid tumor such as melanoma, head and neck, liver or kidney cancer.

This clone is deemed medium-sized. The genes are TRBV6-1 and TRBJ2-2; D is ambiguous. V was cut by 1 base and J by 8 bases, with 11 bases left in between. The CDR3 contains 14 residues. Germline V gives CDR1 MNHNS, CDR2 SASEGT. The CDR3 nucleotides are TGTGCCAGCAGTGAAGAACCTGGGAAGGGGGAGCTGTTTTTT. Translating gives CASSEEPGKGELFF.

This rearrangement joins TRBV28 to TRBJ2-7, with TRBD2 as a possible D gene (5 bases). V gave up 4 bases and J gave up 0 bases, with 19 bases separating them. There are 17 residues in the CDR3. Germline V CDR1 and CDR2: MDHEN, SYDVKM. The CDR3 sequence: CASSSPRVGAGSYEQYF. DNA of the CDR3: TGTGCCAGCAGTTCCCCCCGGGTAGGCGCGGGCTCCTACGAGCAGTACTTC.

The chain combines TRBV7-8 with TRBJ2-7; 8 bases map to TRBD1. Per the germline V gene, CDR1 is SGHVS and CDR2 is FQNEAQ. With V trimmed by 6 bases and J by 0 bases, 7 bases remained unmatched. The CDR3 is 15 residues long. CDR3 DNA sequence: TGTGCCAGCAGTCCAGGACAGGGTCCCTCCTACGAGCAGTACTTC. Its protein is CASSPGQGPSYEQYF. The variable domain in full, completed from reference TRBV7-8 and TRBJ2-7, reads GAGVSQSPRYKVAKRGQDVALRCDPISGHVSLFWYQQALGQGPEFLTYFQNEAQLDKSGLPSDRFFAERPEGSVSTLKIQRTQQEDSAVYLCASSPGQGPSYEQYFGPGTRLTVT.

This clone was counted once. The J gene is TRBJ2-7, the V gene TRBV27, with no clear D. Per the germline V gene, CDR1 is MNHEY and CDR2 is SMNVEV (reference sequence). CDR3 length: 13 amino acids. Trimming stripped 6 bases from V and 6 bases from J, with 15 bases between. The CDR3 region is CASSQAQFSEQYF. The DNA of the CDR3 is TGTGCCAGCAGCCAGGCCCAATTTTCCGAGCAGTACTTC.

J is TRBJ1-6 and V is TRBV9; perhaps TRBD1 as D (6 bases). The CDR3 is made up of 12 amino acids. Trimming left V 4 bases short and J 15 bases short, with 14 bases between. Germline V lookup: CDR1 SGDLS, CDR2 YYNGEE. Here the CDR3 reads CASSPDSQHLHF. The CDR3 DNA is TGTGCCAGCAGCCCGGACAGCCAACACCTCCACTTT.

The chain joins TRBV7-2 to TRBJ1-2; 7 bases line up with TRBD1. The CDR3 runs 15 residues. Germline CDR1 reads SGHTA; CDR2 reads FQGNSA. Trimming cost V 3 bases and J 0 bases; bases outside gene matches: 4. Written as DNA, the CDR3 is TGTGCCAGCAGCTTGCCGACAGGGACTAACTATGGCTACACCTTC. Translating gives CASSLPTGTNYGYTF.